This record looks at one T cell receptor beta chain sequence and its context. A much larger clone lies a single base off, so this may be a read error. Previously described methods and listed TCR primers were employed for the bulk TCR libraries. TCRdb reprocessed the PCR reads with MiXCR, giving one entry per CDR3 protein. This sample yields 250,000 to 350,000 distinct CDR3 sequences, of which about 21% are seen a single time; roughly 0.86% belongs to the top ten. As CD8+CD4-CCR7+CD45RA+ cells, naive CD8 T cells were sorted. The data were taken from a study of molecular identifiers for immune sequencing clone quantification. Looking at the study overall: Replicates partitioned RNA from roughly 21,000 or 96,000 naive CD8 cells into five parts, sequencing four.

Trimming shortened V by 4 bases and J by 7 bases, and 14 bases separated the two germline ends. In germline, CDR1 is SGDLS, CDR2 YYNGEE. The CDR3 runs to 14 residues. The sequencing input was naive CD8+ T cells from blood, with Jurkat cell RNA spiked in. Subset of the sample: FACS-sorted CD8+CD4-CCR7+CD45RA+ naive T cells. V usage is TRBV9 and J usage is TRBJ2-2, with D maybe TRBD2 (6 bases). The source of this sequence is a human donor in good health. Some libraries in this study had Jurkat cell RNA spiked in. Written as DNA, the CDR3 is TGTGCCAGCAGCCCCGGACTAACCGGCGGGGAGCTGTTTTTT. Residues: CASSPGLTGGELFF.